The 27 T cell receptor beta chains reported below all come from one sample, sequenced in a study of PD-1 blockade in mismatch repair-deficient tumors. TCRdb's table, derived via immunoSEQ multiplex PCR, lists solely in-frame clones and lacks some. The sample shows 50,000 or so clones, more than 65% of them seen only once. The input for sequencing was PBMCs, taken before pembrolizumab treatment. The receptors stem from an adult with mismatch repair-deficient cancer.

This chain uses TRBV27 with TRBJ2-7; D is unclear. Germline CDR1 is MNHEY and CDR2 is SMNVEV (reference sequence). Trimming cost V 2 bases and J 3 bases, with 8 bases left between them. The CDR3 sequence is 13 residues long. The DNA of the CDR3 is TGTGCCAGCAGTTTAGCTGGCAACTACGAGCAGTACTTC. As protein: CASSLAGNYEQYF.

The rearrangement joins TRBV11-2 to TRBJ2-1, with D unclear. The V and J ends lost 4 bases and 6 bases respectively, with 13 bases between them. The germline gives CDR1 SGHAT, CDR2 FQNNGV. The CDR3 contains 14 residues. DNA of the CDR3: TGTGCCAGCAGCTCCCCCAGAGACGGCAATGAGCAGTTCTTC. It encodes CASSSPRDGNEQFF.

V and J are TRBV5-8 and TRBJ2-7; the D gene could be TRBD1 or TRBD2 (6 bases each). CDR1 and CDR2 (germline): SGHTS, YDEGEE. This CDR3 is built from 14 residues. V dropped 6 bases and J dropped 0 bases, with 13 bases sitting between them. CDR3 nucleotide sequence: TGTGCCAGCAAGAGAGGGGGACTCTCCTACGAGCAGTACTTC. Residues: CASKRGGLSYEQYF.

The J gene is TRBJ2-1, the V gene TRBV11-2; no reliable D call. V was shortened by 7 bases and J by 8 bases, with 18 bases between the two germline ends. Germline V lookup: CDR1 SGHAT, CDR2 FQNNGV. This CDR3 is built from 14 residues. The CDR3 coding sequence is TGTGCCAGCATGCTTATAATAACCTCCCATGAGCAGTTCTTC. Its translation is CASMLIITSHEQFF.

About this clone: Other DNA sequences in this sample translate to the same CDR3. The J gene is TRBJ1-1, the V gene TRBV9; D remains unclear. CDR1 SGDLS and CDR2 YYNGEE come from the germline V gene. Trimming pared 0 bases from V and 3 bases from J, leaving 6 bases between. The CDR3 runs to 13 residues. CDR3 sequence reads: CASSVGGDTEAFF. In nucleotides, the CDR3 is TGTGCCAGCAGCGTAGGGGGAGACACTGAAGCTTTCTTT.

The chain couples TRBV7-6 to TRBJ1-1; no clear D. Germline CDR1 is SGHVS and CDR2 is FNYEAQ. Trimming cost V 2 bases and J 0 bases, with 7 bases left between them. This CDR3 has 14 residues. DNA for the CDR3: TGTGCCAGCAGCTTAAAGGCCCTGAACACTGAAGCTTTCTTT. Residues: CASSLKALNTEAFF.

The rearrangement uses TRBV11-1 and TRBJ2-2; 9 nucleotides agree with TRBD1. Germline V gene lookup returns CDR1 SGHAT and CDR2 FQDESV (reference sequence). V lost 5 bases, J lost 4 bases, and 2 bases stayed unmatched. There are 14 residues in the CDR3. The CDR3 sequence: CASSVDRGTGELFF. As DNA, the CDR3 is TGTGCCAGCAGCGTGGACAGGGGCACCGGGGAGCTGTTTTTT.

The V call is TRBV11-3, the J call TRBJ1-1; D may be TRBD1 (5 bases). The ends were cut back, 1 base at V and 0 bases at J, with 12 bases in the middle. Germline assignment: CDR1 SGHNT and CDR2 YENEEA. The CDR3 loop spans 16 amino acids. CDR3 sequence: CASSLGQDIMNTEAFF. For the CDR3, the DNA is TGTGCCAGCAGCTTAGGTCAGGACATCATGAACACTGAAGCTTTCTTT.

The gene calls are TRBV6-5 and TRBJ2-7; the D gene could be TRBD1 or TRBD2 (5 bases each). The V and J ends lost 2 bases and 0 bases respectively, with 11 bases between them. The germline V gene has CDR1 MNHEY and CDR2 SVGAGI. The CDR3 has 15 residues. The CDR3 sequence is CASSYGTPLSYEQYF. CDR3 DNA sequence: TGTGCCAGCAGTTACGGGACCCCTCTCTCCTACGAGCAGTACTTC.

This chain uses TRBV19 with TRBJ2-1, with TRBD2 identical over 7 bases. This CDR3 is 15 amino acids long. V gave up 1 base and J gave up 4 bases; unmatched junction bases: 4. Germline loops: CDR1 LNHDA, CDR2 SQIVND (reference sequence). Here the CDR3 reads CASSIALAVYNEQFF. CDR3 DNA: TGTGCCAGTAGTATAGCCCTAGCGGTGTACAATGAGCAGTTCTTC.

This clone was counted only a few times. The genes are TRBV7-6 and TRBJ1-5; D might be TRBD1 (6 bases). The CDR3 sequence is 14 residues long. In germline, CDR1 is SGHVS, CDR2 FNYEAQ. V was clipped by 5 bases and J by 7 bases, with 15 bases between them. CDR3 nucleotide sequence: TGTGCCAGCAGCCCAGGGGCGCTGACACAGCCCCAGCATTTT. Its translation: CASSPGALTQPQHF.

The rearrangement links TRBV30 to TRBJ1-3, with D hard to call. There are 12 residues in the CDR3. Germline lookup yields CDR1 GTSNPN and CDR2 SVGIG (reference sequence). Trimming took 2 bases from V and 4 from J, leaving 6 bases between them. The CDR3 region has the DNA TGTGCCTGGAGTACACAGGGAAACACCATATATTTT. This encodes CAWSTQGNTIYF.

This sequence joins TRBV5-8 and TRBJ2-3; no clear D gene. Germline loops: CDR1 SGHTS, CDR2 YDEGEE. This CDR3 contains 19 residues. Trimming stripped 0 bases from V and 2 bases from J, with 22 bases between. For the CDR3, the DNA is TGTGCCAGCAGCTTGGGGTACGATATCGGACCTCAAAACACAGATACGCAGTATTTT. The encoded protein is CASSLGYDIGPQNTDTQYF. Looking up the rest from reference TRBV5-8 and TRBJ2-3 gives the full variable domain: EAGVTQSPTHLIKTRGQQATLRCSPISGHTSVYWYQQALGLGLQFLLWYDEGEERNRGNFPPRFSGRQFPNYSSELNVNALELEDSALYLCASSLGYDIGPQNTDTQYFGPGTRLTVL.

Remarks on this clone: A junction end diverges from the germline sequence, so it may reflect a read error. The rearrangement uses TRBV15 and TRBJ2-3; D call uncertain. The CDR3 length is 16 residues. Germline CDR1 LNHNV, CDR2 YYDKDF (reference sequence). The CDR3 reads CAISRVPNPGGDTQYF. The DNA of the CDR3 is TGTGCCATCAGCAGAGTACCTAACCCCGGTGGAGATACGCAGTATTTT.

Here the CDR3 DNA reads TGTGCCAGCAGCTTCGGGACTAGCGGGTACGAGCAGTACTTC. It is translated as CASSFGTSGYEQYF. This sequence joins TRBV5-8 and TRBJ2-7, with 12 positions matching TRBD2. V shed 2 bases and J 4 bases; nucleotides not matched to a gene: 1. Germline V CDR1 and CDR2: SGHTS, YDEGEE. The CDR3 is 14 amino acids.

The chain is built from TRBV27 and TRBJ2-1; 11 bases line up with TRBD2. The CDR3 runs to 17 residues. Germline-derived CDR1 and CDR2 are MNHEY and SMNVEV (reference sequence). The J segment lost 7 bases and the V segment lost 2 bases, leaving 10 bases of the junction unmatched. CDR3 bases: TGTGCCAGCAGTTTAGCCCCACTAGCGGGAGTTCAGAATGAGCAGTTCTTC. Translating gives CASSLAPLAGVQNEQFF.

This chain connects TRBV2 to TRBJ1-2, with D possibly being TRBD1 (5 bases). The CDR3 consists of 13 residues. Per the germline V gene, CDR1 is SNHLY and CDR2 is FYNNEI. Trimming removed 8 bases at V and 4 bases at J, with 14 bases between. The chain's CDR3 is CASQRGGTYGYTF. The CDR3 nucleotides read TGTGCCAGCCAACGGGGGGGGACCTATGGCTACACCTTC.

This rearrangement joins TRBV9 to TRBJ2-3; D remains ambiguous. V was clipped by 1 base and J by 2 bases, with 8 bases between them. Looked up from germline, CDR1 is SGDLS and CDR2 is YYNGEE. The CDR3 spans 14 residues. The CDR3 here is CASSVRPTTDTQYF. The CDR3 DNA reads as TGTGCCAGCAGCGTAAGGCCCACCACAGATACGCAGTATTTT.

The genes are TRBV30 and TRBJ1-5; no clear D gene. Deletions cut 0 bases from V and 3 bases from J, with 9 bases between. CDR3 length: 14 residues. From germline, CDR1 is GTSNPN and CDR2 SVGIG (reference sequence). CDR3 loop: CAWSVLGNNQPQHF. The CDR3 DNA follows: TGTGCCTGGAGTGTTCTGGGAAACAATCAGCCCCAGCATTTT.

V gene TRBV30 combines with J gene TRBJ2-5, with D perhaps matching TRBD1 or TRBD2 (5 bases each). This CDR3 region has 14 residues. Germline values: CDR1 GTSNPN, CDR2 SVGIG (reference sequence). Trimming removed 1 base from V and 5 bases from J, with 14 bases in between. In nucleotides, the CDR3 is TGTGCCTGGAGTGCTTCCCCGGGGCGGGAGACCCAGTACTTC. It codes for CAWSASPGRETQYF.

The rearrangement joins TRBV14 to TRBJ2-3, with D tentatively TRBD1 (6 bases). V lost 6 bases, J lost 2 bases, and 12 bases lay in between. CDR3 size: 14 residues. CDR1 and CDR2 from the germline V gene are SGHDN and FVKESK. This chain's CDR3 is CASRKTGITDTQYF. As DNA, the CDR3 is TGTGCCAGCAGAAAAACAGGGATCACAGATACGCAGTATTTT.

The J gene is TRBJ1-5, the V gene TRBV7-2, with a possible D match to TRBD1 (6 bases). Germline CDR1 and CDR2: SGHTA and FQGNSA. The CDR3 has 15 residues. With 2 bases removed from V and 2 bases from J, the gap between germline ends came to 10 bases. DNA for the CDR3: TGTGCCAGCAGCTTACAGGGGAGCGGCAATCAGCCCCAGCATTTT. Translation gives CASSLQGSGNQPQHF.

The chain is built from TRBV10-3 and TRBJ1-5; the D gene is possibly TRBD1 (5 bases). Germline loops: CDR1 ENHRY, CDR2 SYGVKD. V dropped 0 bases and J dropped 6 bases, with 12 bases sitting between them. The CDR3 contains 15 residues. The CDR3 protein is CAISESERRVQPQHF. CDR3 DNA: TGTGCCATCAGTGAGTCGGAACGCAGGGTTCAGCCCCAGCATTTT.

The chain recombines TRBV27 with TRBJ1-2, with 10 bases fitting TRBD1. Germline V lookup: CDR1 MNHEY, CDR2 SMNVEV (reference sequence). The V and J ends lost 5 bases and 5 bases, in that order; junction bases with no gene match: 5. This CDR3 has 14 residues. The CDR3 sequence is CASSGTGDPYGYTF. The CDR3 DNA sequence: TGTGCCAGCAGTGGGACAGGGGACCCGTATGGCTACACCTTC.

CDR3 nucleotides: TGTGCCAGCAGCTTCCTGGGGGCATACGAGCAGTACTTC. Residues: CASSFLGAYEQYF. This chain links TRBV11-3 with TRBJ2-7; D perhaps matches TRBD1 (6 bases). The CDR3 totals 13 residues. Germline V lookup: CDR1 SGHNT, CDR2 YENEEA. The germline V and J ends were trimmed by 3 bases and 4 bases, with 10 bases remaining between them.

The V and J genes are TRBV12-5 and TRBJ1-5; weak D call: TRBD1 (5 bases). Germline-derived CDR1 and CDR2 are LGHNT and FRNRAP. The CDR3 length is 15 residues. Trimming took off 1 base at V and 0 bases at J, with 7 bases between the two ends. The CDR3 sequence: CASGLGQSSNQPQHF. CDR3 in DNA: TGTGCTAGTGGTTTGGGACAGAGTAGCAATCAGCCCCAGCATTTT.

The genes are TRBV15 and TRBJ2-5; 10 nucleotides match TRBD2. Germline-derived CDR1 and CDR2 are LNHNV and YYDKDF (reference sequence). J lost 3 bases, V lost 1 base, and 2 bases had no gene match. The CDR3 is made up of 15 amino acids. This CDR3 is CATSRVLAGEETQYF. The CDR3 bases are TGTGCCACCAGCAGAGTCCTAGCGGGAGAAGAGACCCAGTACTTC. Full variable domain (outside the CDR3, taken from reference TRBV15 and TRBJ2-5): DAMVIQNPRYQVTQFGKPVTLSCSQTLNHNVMYWYQQKSSQAPKLLFHYYDKDFNNEADTPDNFQSRRPNTSFCFLDIRSPGLGDTAMYLCATSRVLAGEETQYFGPGTRLLVL.